Given below is one T cell receptor beta chain in context. Original methodology: Amplification from reference gene primers served as the basis for estimated nucleated cell counts. TCRdb's table, derived via immunoSEQ multiplex PCR, lists solely in-frame clones and lacks some. That table supplies the V and J calls and clone size; D and trimming were determined from the DNA. The sample consists of 400,000 or so clones, roughly 90% of them appearing once. The Seattle patients, enrolled during active infection, were followed longitudinally. Deletions cut 4 bases from V and 6 bases from J, with 5 bases between. The CDR3 runs 11 residues. The data derive from a study of blood T cell repertoires in COVID-19. About the study: COVID-19 samples collected from the United States, Italy and Spain covered acute and convalescent phases. T cells, B-cell-depleted T cells, or PBMCs supplied cDNA or gDNA.

The origin of this receptor is a man between 18 and 35 years old with COVID-19, enrolled during active disease. The sample was peripheral blood. The chain carries TRBV12-3 or TRBV12-4 and TRBJ2-3; D unclear. DNA of the CDR3: TGTGCCAGCAGTTACAGTGATACGCAGTATTTT. Its translation is CASSYSDTQYF.